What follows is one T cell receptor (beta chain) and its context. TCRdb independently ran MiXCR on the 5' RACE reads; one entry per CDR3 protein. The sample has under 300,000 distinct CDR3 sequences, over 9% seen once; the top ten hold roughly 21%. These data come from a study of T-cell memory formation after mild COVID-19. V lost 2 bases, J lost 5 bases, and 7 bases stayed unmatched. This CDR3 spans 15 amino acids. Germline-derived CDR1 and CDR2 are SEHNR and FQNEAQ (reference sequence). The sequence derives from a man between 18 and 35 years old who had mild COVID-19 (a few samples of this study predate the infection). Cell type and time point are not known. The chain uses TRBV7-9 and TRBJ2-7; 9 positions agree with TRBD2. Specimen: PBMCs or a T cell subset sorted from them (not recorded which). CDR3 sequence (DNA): TGTGCCAGCAGCTTAATCACAGCGGGGGGCCACGAGCAGTACTTC. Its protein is CASSLITAGGHEQYF.